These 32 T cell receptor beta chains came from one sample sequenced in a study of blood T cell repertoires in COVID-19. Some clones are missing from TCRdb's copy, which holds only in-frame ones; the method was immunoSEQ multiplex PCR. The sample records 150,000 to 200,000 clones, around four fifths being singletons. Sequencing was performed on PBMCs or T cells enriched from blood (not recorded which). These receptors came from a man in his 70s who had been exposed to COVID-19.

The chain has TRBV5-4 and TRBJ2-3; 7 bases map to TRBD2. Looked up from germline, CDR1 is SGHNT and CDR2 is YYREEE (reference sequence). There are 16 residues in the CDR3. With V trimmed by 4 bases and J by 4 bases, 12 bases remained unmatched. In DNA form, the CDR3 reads TGTGCCAGCAGCCCAGAGGGGCGGGAGTTCGCAGATACGCAGTATTTT. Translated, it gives CASSPEGREFADTQYF. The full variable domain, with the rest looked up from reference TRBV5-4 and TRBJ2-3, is ETGVTQSPTHLIKTRGQQVTLRCSSQSGHNTVSWYQQALGQGPQFIFQYYREEENGRGNFPPRFSGLQFPNYSSELNVNALELDDSALYLCASSPEGREFADTQYFGPGTRLTVL.

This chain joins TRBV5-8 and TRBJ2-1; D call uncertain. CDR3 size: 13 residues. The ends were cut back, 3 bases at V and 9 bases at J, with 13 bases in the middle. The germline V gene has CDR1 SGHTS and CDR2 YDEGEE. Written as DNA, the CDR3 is TGTGCCAGCAGCTCCTCCACCTACTTTGAGCAGTTCTTC. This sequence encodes CASSSSTYFEQFF.

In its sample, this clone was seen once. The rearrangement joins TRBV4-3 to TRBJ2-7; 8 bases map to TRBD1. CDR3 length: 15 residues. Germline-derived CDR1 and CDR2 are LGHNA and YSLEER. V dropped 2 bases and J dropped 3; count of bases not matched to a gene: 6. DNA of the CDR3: TGCGCCAGCAGCCAAAACCGGGACAGGTACTACGAGCAGTACTTC. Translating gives CASSQNRDRYYEQYF.

The CDR3 sequence: CASSAAGSGYTF. The CDR3 coding sequence is TGTGCCAGCAGTGCGGCGGGGTCTGGCTACACCTTC. The chain recombines TRBV12-3 or TRBV12-4 with TRBJ1-2; the D is unclear. V lost 5 bases and J 7 bases, leaving 11 bases between the germline ends. CDR3 length equals 12 residues.

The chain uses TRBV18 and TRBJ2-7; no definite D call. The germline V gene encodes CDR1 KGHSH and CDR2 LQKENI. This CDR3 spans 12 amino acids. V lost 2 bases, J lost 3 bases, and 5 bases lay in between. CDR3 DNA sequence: TGTGCCAGCTCACCAGGCAACTACGAGCAGTACTTC. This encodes CASSPGNYEQYF. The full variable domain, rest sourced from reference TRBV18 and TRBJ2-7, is NAGVMQNPRHLVRRRGQEARLRCSPMKGHSHVYWYRQLPEEGLKFMVYLQKENIIDESGMPKERFSAEFPKEGPSILRIQQVVRGDSAAYFCASSPGNYEQYFGPGTRLTVT.

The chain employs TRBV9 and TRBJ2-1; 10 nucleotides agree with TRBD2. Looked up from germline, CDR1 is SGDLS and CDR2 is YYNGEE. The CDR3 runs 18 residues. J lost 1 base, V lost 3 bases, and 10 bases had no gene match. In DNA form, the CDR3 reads TGTGCCAGCAGCGCCCCCAGGACTAGCGGCTTATCCTACAATGAGCAGTTCTTC. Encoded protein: CASSAPRTSGLSYNEQFF.

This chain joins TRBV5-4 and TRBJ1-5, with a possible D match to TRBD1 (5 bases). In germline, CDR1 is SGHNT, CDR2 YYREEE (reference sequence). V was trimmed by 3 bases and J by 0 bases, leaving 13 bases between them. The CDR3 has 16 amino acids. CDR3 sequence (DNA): TGTGCCAGCAGCTGGGGCGGAACTAATAGCAATCAGCCCCAGCATTTT. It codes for CASSWGGTNSNQPQHF.

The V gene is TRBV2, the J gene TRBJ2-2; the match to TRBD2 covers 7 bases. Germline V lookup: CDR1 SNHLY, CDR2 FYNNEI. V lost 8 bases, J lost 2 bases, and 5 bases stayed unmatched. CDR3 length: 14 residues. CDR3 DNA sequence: TGTGCCAGCGCCCGACTAGCTAACACCGGGGAGCTGTTTTTT. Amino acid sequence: CASARLANTGELFF.

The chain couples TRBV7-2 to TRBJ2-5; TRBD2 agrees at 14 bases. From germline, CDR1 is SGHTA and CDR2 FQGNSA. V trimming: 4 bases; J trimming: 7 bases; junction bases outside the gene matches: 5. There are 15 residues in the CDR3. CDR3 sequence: CASSSGLAGAGTQYF. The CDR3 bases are TGTGCCAGCAGCTCGGGACTAGCGGGGGCGGGGACCCAGTACTTC.

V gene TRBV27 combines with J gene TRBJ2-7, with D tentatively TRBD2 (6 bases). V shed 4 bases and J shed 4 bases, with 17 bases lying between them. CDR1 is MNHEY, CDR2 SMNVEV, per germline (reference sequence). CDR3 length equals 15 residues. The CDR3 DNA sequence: TGTGCCAGCAGTTCTCCCTACACGGGAGAGTACGAGCAGTACTTC. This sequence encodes CASSSPYTGEYEQYF.

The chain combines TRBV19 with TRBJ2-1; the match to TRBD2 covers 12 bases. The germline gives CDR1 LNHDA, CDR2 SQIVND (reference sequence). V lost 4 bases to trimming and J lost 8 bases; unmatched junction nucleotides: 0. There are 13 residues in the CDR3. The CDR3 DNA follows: TGTGCCAGTAGTAGGACTAGCGGGGATGAGCAGTTCTTC. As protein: CASSRTSGDEQFF. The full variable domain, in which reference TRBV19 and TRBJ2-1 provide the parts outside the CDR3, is DGGITQSPKYLFRKEGQNVTLSCEQNLNHDAMYWYRQDPGQGLRLIYYSQIVNDFQKGDIAEGYSVSREKKESFPLTVTSAQKNPTAFYLCASSRTSGDEQFFGPGTRLTVL.

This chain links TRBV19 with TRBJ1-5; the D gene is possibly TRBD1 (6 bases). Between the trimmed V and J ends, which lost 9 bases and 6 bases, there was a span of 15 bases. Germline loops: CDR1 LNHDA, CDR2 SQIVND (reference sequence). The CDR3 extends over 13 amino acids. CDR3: CASGQGLGQPQHF. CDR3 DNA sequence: TGTGCCAGCGGGCAGGGGTTGGGTCAGCCCCAGCATTTT.

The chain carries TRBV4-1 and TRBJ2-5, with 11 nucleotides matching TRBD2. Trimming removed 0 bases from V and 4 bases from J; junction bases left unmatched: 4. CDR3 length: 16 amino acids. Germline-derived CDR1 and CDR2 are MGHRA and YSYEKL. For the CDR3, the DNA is TGCGCCAGCAGCCAAGACGGGCTAGCGGGGGGAGAGACCCAGTACTTC. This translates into CASSQDGLAGGETQYF.

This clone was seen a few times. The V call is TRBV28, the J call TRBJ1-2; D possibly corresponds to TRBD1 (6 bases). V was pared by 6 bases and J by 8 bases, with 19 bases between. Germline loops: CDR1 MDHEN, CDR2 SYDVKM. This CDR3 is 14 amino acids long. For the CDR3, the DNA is TGTGCCAGCAGGCGACCCCAGGGGTACTTGGGCTACACCTTC. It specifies CASRRPQGYLGYTF.

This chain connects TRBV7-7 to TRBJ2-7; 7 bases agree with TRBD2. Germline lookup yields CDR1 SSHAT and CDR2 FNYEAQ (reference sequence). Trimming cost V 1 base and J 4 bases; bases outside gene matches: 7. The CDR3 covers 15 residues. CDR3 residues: CASSLGEGSGYEQYF. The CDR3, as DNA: TGTGCCAGCAGCTTAGGGGAGGGATCGGGGTACGAGCAGTACTTC.

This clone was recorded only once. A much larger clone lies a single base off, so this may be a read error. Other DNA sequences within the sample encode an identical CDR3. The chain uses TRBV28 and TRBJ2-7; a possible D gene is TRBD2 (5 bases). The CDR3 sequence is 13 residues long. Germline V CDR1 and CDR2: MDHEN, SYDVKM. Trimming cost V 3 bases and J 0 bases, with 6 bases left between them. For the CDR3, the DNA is TGTGCCAGCAGTTTTGGGAGCTCCTACGAGCAGTACTTC. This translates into CASSFGSSYEQYF.

CDR3 sequence (DNA): TGTGCCAGCAGCTTCTCCGCGACTAGCGGGGGGAATACGCAGTATTTT. This encodes CASSFSATSGGNTQYF. This sequence joins TRBV5-6 and TRBJ2-3; 13 bases align to TRBD2. Germline V gene sequence: CDR1 SGHDT, CDR2 YYEEEE. V was clipped by 2 bases and J by 7 bases; unmatched bases: 7. The CDR3 sequence is 16 residues long.

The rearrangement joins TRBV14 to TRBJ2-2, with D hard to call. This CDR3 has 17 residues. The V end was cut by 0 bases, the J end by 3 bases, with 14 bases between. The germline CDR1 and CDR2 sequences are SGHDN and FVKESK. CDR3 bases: TGTGCCAGCAGCCAAGATCGAGGTGTGAGGTACACCGGGGAGCTGTTTTTT. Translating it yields CASSQDRGVRYTGELFF.

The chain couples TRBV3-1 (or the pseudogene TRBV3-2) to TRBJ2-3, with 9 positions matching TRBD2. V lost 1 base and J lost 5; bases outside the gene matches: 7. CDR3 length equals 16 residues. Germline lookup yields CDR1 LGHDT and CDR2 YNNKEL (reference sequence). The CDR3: CASSQGIAGVVDTQYF. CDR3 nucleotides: TGTGCCAGCAGCCAAGGGATAGCGGGAGTGGTAGATACGCAGTATTTT.

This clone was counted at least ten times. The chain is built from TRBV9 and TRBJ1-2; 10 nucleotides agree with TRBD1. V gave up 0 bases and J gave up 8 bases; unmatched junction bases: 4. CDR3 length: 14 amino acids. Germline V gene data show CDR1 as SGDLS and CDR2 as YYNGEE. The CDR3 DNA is TGTGCCAGCAGCGTAGGGGACAGGGGAAGCGGCTACACCTTC. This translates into CASSVGDRGSGYTF.

CDR3 amino acids: CASSQLDRAQETQYF. The DNA for the CDR3 is TGTGCCAGCAGCCAGCTCGACAGGGCCCAAGAGACCCAGTACTTC. This chain joins TRBV3-1 (or the pseudogene TRBV3-2) and TRBJ2-5; 7 bases match TRBD1. This CDR3 region has 15 residues. Looked up from germline, CDR1 is LGHDT and CDR2 is YNNKEL (reference sequence). With 3 bases clipped from V and 1 base from J, the junction kept 5 bases outside the gene matches.

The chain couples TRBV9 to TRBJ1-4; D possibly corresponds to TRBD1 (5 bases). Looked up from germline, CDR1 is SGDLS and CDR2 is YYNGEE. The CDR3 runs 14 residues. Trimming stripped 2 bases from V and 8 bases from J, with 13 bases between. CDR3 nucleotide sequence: TGTGCCAGCAGCGTCGAGAGACAGAACGAAAAACTGTTTTTT. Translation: CASSVERQNEKLFF.

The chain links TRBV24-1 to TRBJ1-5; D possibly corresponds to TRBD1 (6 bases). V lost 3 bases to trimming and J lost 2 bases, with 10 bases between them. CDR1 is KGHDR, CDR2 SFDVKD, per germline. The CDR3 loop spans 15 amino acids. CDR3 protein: CATSDEGVGNQPQHF. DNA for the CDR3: TGTGCCACCAGTGATGAGGGGGTAGGCAATCAGCCCCAGCATTTT.

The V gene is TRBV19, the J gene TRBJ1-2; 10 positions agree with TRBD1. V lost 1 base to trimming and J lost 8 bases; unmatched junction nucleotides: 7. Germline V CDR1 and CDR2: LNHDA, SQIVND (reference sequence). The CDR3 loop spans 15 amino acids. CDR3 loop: CASSIGDRGRVGYTF. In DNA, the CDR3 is TGTGCCAGTAGTATAGGTGACAGGGGGCGCGTGGGCTACACCTTC.

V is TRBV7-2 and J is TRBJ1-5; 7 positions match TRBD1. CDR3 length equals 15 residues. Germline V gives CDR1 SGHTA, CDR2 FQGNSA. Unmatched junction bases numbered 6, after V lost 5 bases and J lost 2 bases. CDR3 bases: TGTGCCAGCAGCCTACAGGGGTCGGGCAATCAGCCCCAGCATTTT. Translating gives CASSLQGSGNQPQHF.

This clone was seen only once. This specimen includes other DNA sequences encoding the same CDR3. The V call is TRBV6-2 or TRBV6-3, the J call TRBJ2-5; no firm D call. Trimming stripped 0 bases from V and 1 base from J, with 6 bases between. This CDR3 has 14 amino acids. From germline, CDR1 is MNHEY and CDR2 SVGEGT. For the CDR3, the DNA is TGTGCCAGCAGTTACTCGAGTCCCCAAGAGACCCAGTACTTC. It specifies CASSYSSPQETQYF.

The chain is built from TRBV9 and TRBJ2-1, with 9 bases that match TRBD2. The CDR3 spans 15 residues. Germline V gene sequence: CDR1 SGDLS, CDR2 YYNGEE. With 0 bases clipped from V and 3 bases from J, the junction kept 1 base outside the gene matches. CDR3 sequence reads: CASSVVTSGYNEQFF. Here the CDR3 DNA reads TGTGCCAGCAGCGTAGTGACTAGCGGCTACAATGAGCAGTTCTTC.

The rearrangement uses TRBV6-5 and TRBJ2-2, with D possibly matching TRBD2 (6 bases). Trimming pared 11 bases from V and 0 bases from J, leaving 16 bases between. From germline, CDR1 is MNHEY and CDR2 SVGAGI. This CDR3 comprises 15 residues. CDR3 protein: CAGHLGGSNTGELFF. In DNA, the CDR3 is TGTGCCGGACACTTGGGGGGTTCGAACACCGGGGAGCTGTTTTTT.

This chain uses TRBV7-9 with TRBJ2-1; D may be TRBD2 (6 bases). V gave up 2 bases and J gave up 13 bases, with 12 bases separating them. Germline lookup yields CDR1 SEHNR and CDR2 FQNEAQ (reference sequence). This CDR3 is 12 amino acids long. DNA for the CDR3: TGTGCCAGCAGCTTATGGGAGGTTAGTCAGTTCTTC. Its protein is CASSLWEVSQFF.

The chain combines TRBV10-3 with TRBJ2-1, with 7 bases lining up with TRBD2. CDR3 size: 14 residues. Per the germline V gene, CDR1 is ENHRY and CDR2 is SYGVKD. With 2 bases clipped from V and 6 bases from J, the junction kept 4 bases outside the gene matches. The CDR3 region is CAISESGGGNEQFF. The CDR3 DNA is TGTGCCATCAGTGAGAGTGGGGGGGGCAATGAGCAGTTCTTC.

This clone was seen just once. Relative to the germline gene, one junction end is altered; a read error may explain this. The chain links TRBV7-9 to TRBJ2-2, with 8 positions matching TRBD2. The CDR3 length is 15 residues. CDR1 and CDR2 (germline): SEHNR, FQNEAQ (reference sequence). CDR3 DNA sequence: TGTGCCAGCAGCCTAGCGGGCTCGAACACCGGGGAGCTGTTTTTT. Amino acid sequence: CASSLAGSNTGELFF.

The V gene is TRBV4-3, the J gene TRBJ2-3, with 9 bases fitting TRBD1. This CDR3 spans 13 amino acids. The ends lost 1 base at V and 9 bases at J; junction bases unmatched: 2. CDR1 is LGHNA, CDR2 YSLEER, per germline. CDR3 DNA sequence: TGCGCCAGCAGCCAAGGGGACAGGGAAACGCAGTATTTT. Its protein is CASSQGDRETQYF.